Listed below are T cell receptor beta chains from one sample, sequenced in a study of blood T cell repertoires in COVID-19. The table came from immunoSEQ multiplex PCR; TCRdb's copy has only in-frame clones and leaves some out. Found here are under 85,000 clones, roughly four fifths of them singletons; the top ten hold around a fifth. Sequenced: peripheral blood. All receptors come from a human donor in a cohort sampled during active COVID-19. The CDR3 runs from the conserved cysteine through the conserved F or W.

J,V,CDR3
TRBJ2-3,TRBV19,CASSTTPPGTGTDTQYF
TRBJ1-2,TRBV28,CASSFDSSRGYTF
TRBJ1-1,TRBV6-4,CASSDFLNTEAFF
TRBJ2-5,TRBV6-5,CASTRDRRETQYF
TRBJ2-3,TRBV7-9,CATREGTDTQYF
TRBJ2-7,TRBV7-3,CASSLNTGAYEQYF
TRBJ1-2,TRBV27,CASSSVRGTPNYGYTF
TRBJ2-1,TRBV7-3,CASTSGDEQFF
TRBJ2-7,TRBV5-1,CASRQGVTYEQYF
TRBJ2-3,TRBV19,CASSIGSARGHGTQYF
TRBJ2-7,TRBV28,CASTTRPSGDYEQYF
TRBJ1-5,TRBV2,CASSERRASNQPQHF
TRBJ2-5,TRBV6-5,CASSPQGGRETQYF
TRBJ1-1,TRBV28,CASSTRVGSMNTEAFF
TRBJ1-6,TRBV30,CAWRISGQVNSPLHF
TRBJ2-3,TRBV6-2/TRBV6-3,CASSWGQDTDTQYF
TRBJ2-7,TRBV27,CASRDRFGPGYEQYF
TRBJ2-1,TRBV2,CASSGTSGPNEQFF
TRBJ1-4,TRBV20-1,CSARVGEKLFF
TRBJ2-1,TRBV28,CASRLPGANEQFF
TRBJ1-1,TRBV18,CASSPPSSYEAFF